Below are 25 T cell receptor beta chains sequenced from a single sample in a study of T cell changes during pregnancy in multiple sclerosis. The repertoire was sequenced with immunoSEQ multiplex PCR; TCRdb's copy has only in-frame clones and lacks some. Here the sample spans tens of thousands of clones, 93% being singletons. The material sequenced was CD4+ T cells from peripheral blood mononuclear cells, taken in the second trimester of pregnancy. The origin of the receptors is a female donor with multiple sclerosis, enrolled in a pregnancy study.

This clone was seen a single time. In nucleotides, the CDR3 is TGTGCCAGCAGTTACTTGGGGGCGTCTCACTATGGCTACACCTTC. Protein: CASSYLGASHYGYTF. The chain uses TRBV6-6 and TRBJ1-2; TRBD1 might be the D (6 bases). V was clipped by 1 base and J by 3 bases, with 12 bases between them. CDR1 is MNHNY, CDR2 SVGAGI, per germline (reference sequence). The CDR3 extends over 15 amino acids.

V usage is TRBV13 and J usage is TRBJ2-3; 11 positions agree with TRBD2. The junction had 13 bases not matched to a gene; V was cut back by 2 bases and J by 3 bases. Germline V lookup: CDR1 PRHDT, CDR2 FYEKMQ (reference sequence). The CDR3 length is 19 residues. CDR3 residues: CASSLSSSLAGVGTDTQYF. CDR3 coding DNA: TGTGCCAGCAGCTTAAGCTCTTCACTAGCGGGAGTGGGTACAGATACGCAGTATTTT. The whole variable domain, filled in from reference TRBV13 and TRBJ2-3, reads AAGVIQSPRHLIKEKRETATLKCYPIPRHDTVYWYQQGPGQDPQFLISFYEKMQSDKGSIPDRFSAQQFSDYHSELNMSSLELGDSALYFCASSLSSSLAGVGTDTQYFGPGTRLTVL.

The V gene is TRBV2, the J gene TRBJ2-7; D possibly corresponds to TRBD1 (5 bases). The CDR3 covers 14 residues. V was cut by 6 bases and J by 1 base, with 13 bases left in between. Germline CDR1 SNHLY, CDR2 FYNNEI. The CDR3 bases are TGTGCCAGCAGGTTAGACAGCTCGTCCTACGAGCAGTACTTC. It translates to CASRLDSSSYEQYF.

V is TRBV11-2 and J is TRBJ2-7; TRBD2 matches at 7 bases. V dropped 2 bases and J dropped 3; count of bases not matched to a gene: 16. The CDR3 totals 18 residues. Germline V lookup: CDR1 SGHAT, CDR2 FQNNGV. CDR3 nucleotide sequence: TGTGCCAGCAGCTTACAAGTAGCGGGTAGTGGGGCATACTACGAGCAGTACTTC. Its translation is CASSLQVAGSGAYYEQYF.

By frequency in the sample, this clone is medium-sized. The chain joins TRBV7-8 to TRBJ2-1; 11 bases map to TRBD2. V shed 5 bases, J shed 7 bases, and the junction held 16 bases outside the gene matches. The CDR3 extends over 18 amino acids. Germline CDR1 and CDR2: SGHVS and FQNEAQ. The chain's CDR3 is CASSPKERSGRAGNEQFF. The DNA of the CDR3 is TGTGCCAGCAGCCCAAAGGAGCGTAGCGGGAGGGCTGGGAATGAGCAGTTCTTC.

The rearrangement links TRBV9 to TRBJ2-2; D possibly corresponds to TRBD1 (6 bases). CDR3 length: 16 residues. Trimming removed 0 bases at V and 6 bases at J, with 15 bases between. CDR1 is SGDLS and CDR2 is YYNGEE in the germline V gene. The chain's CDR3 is CASSVGTGKGAGELFF. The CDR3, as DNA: TGTGCCAGCAGCGTAGGAACAGGGAAGGGGGCCGGGGAGCTGTTTTTT. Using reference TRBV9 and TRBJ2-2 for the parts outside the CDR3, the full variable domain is DSGVTQTPKHLITATGQRVTLRCSPRSGDLSVYWYQQSLDQGLQFLIQYYNGEERAKGNILERFSAQQFPDLHSELNLSSLELGDSALYFCASSVGTGKGAGELFFGEGSRLTVL.

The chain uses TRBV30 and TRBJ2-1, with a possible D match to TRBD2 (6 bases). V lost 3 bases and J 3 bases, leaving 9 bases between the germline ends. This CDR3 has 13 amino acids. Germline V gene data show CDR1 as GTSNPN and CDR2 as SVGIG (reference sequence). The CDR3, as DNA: TGTGCCTGGAGCGGGGACTTCTACAATGAGCAGTTCTTC. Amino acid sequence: CAWSGDFYNEQFF.

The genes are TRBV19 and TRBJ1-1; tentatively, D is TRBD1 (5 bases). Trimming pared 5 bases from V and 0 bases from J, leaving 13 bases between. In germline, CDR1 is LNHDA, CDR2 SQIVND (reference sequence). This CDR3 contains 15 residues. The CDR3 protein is CASSSDSYMNTEAFF. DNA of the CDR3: TGTGCCAGTAGTTCTGACAGCTACATGAACACTGAAGCTTTCTTT.

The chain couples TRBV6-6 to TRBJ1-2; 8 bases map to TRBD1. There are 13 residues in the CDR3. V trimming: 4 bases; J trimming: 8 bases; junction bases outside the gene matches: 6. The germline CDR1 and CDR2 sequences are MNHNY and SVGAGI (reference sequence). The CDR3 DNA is TGTGCCAGCAGTTTACAGGGGGAGGGGGGCTACACCTTC. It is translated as CASSLQGEGGYTF.

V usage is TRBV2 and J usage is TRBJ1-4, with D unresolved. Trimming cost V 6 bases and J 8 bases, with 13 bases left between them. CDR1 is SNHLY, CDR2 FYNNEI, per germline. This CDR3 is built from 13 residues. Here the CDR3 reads CASRPERPEKLFF. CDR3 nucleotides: TGTGCCAGCAGACCCGAGCGCCCGGAAAAACTGTTTTTT.

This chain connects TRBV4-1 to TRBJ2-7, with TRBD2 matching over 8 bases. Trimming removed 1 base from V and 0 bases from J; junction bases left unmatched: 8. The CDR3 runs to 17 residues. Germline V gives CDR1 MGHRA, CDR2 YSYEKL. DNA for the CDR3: TGCGCCAGCAGCCAAGCGGGGGGACTAGGCAACTCCTACGAGCAGTACTTC. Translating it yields CASSQAGGLGNSYEQYF.

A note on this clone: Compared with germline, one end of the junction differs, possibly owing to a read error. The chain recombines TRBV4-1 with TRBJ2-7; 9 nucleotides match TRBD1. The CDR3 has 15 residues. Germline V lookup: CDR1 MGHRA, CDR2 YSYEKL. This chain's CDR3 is CASSQVQGGQGRLNF. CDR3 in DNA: TGCGCCAGCAGCCAAGTACAGGGAGGACAGGGGAGGCTAAACTTC.

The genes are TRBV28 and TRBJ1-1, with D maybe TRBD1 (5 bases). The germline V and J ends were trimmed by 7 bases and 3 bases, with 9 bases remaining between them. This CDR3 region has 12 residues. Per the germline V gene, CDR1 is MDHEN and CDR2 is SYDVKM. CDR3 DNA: TGTGCCAGCAAGGAGGGGCACACTGAAGCTTTCTTT. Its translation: CASKEGHTEAFF.

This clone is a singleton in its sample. CDR3 protein: CASSLTQLTSLEQYF. DNA for the CDR3: TGCGCCAGCAGTCTAACACAGTTGACTAGTCTCGAGCAGTACTTC. The V gene is TRBV4-1, the J gene TRBJ2-7, with D perhaps TRBD2 (6 bases). The germline V gene has CDR1 MGHRA and CDR2 YSYEKL. Trimming stripped 6 bases from V and 6 bases from J, with 21 bases between. The length of the CDR3 is 15 residues.

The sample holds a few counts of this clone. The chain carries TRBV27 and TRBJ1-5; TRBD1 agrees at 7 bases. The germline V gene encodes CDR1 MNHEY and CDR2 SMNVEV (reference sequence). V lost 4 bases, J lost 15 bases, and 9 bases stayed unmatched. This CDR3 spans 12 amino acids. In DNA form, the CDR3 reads TGTGCCAGCAGTTCGACAGGGTACAGTTGGCATTTT. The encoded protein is CASSSTGYSWHF.

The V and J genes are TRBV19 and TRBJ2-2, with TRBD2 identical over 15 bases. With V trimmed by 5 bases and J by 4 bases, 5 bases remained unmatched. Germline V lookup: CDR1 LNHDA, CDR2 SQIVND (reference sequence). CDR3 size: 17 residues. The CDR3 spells CASSGLAGGFRTGELFF. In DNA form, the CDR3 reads TGTGCCAGTAGTGGACTAGCGGGAGGGTTTCGCACCGGGGAGCTGTTTTTT.

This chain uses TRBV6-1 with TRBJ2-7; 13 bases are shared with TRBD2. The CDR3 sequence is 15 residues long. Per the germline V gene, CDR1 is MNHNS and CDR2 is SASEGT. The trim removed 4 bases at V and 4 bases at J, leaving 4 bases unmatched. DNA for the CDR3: TGTGCCAGCAGTGGACTAGCGGGAGGTTCTTACGAGCAGTACTTC. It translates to CASSGLAGGSYEQYF.

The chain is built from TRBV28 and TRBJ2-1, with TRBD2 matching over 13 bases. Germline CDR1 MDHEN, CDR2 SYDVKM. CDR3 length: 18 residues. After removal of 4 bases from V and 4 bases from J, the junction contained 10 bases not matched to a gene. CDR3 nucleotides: TGTGCCAGCAGTTCCCGGACTAGCGGGAGCCCCTCTTACAATGAGCAGTTCTTC. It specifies CASSSRTSGSPSYNEQFF. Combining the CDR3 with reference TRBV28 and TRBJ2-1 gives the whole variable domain DVKVTQSSRYLVKRTGEKVFLECVQDMDHENMFWYRQDPGLGLRLIYFSYDVKMKEKGDIPEGYSVSREKKERFSLILESASTNQTSMYLCASSSRTSGSPSYNEQFFGPGTRLTVL.

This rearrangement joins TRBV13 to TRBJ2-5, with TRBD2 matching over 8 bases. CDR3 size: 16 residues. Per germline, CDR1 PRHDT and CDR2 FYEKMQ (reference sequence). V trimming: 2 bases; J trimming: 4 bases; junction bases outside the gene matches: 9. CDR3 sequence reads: CASSLPLAGKGETQYF. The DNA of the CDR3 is TGTGCCAGCAGCTTACCTTTAGCGGGAAAGGGAGAGACCCAGTACTTC.

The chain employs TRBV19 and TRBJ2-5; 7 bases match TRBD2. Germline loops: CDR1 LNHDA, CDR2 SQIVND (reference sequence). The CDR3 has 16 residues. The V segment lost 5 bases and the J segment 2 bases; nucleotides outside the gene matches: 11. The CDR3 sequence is CASSVREGRGQETQYF. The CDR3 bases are TGTGCCAGTAGTGTCAGGGAGGGCCGAGGACAAGAGACCCAGTACTTC.

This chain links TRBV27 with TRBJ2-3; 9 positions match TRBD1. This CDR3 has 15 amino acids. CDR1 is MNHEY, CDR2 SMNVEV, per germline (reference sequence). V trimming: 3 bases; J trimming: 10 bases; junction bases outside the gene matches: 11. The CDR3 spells CASSLPGQGSSPQYF. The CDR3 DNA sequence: TGTGCCAGCAGTTTGCCGGGACAGGGCTCCTCTCCGCAGTATTTT.

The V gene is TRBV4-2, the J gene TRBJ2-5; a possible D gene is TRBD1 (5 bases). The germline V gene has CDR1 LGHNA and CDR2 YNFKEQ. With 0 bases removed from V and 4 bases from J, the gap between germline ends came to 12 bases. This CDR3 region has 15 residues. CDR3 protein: CASSQEGGRGETQYF. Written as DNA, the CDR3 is TGTGCCAGCAGCCAAGAAGGCGGAAGGGGAGAGACCCAGTACTTC.

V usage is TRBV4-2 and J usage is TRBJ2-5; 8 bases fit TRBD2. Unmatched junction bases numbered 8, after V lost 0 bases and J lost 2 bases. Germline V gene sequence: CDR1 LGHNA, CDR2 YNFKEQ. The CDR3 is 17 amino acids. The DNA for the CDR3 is TGTGCCAGCAGCCAAGATCTGGCTAGCGGGCATCAAGAGACCCAGTACTTC. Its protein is CASSQDLASGHQETQYF.

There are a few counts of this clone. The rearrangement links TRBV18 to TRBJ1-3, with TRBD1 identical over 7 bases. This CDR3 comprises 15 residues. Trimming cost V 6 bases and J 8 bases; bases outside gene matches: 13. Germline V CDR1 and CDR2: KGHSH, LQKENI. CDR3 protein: CASSDTGARGDTIYF. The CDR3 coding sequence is TGTGCCAGCTCGGATACAGGGGCCCGAGGAGACACCATATATTTT.

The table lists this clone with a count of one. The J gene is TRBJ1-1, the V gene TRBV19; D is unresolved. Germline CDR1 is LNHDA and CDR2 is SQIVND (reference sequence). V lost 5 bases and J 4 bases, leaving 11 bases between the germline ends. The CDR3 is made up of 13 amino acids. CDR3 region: CASSSKTSTEAFF. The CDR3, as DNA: TGTGCCAGTAGTTCCAAGACTAGCACTGAAGCTTTCTTT. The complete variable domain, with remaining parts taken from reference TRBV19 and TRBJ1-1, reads DGGITQSPKYLFRKEGQNVTLSCEQNLNHDAMYWYRQDPGQGLRLIYYSQIVNDFQKGDIAEGYSVSREKKESFPLTVTSAQKNPTAFYLCASSSKTSTEAFFGQGTRLTVV.